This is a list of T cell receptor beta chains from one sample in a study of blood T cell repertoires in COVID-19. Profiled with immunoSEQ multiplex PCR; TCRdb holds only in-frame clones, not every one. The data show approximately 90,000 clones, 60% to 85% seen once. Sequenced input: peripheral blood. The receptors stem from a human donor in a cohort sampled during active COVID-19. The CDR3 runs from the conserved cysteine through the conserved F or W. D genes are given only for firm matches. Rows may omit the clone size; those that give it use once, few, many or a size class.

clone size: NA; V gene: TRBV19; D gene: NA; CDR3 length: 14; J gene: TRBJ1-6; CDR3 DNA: TGTGCCAGTAGTCCTACAGGCACGAATTCACCCCTCCACTTT; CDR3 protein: CASSPTGTNSPLHF
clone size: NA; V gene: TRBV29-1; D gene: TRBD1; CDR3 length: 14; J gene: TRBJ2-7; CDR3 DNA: TGCAGCGTTTCCCGGACAGGGCTATCCTACGAGCAGTACTTC; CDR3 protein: CSVSRTGLSYEQYF
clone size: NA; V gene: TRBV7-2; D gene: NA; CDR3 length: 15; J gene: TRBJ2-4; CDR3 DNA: TGTGCCAGCAGCTTAGTATCGGATGCGGTGAACATTCAGTACTTC; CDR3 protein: CASSLVSDAVNIQYF
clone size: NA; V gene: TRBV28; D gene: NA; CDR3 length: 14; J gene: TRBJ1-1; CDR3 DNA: TGTGCCAGCAGTTTAGTGCAGAAGAACACTGAAGCTTTCTTT; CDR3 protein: CASSLVQKNTEAFF
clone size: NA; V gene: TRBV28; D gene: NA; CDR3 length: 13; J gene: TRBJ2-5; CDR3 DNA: TGTGCCAGCAGTTTAGGGGGGCAAGAGACCCAGTACTTC; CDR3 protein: CASSLGGQETQYF
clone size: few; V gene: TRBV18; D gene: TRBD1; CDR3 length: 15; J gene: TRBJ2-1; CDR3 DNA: TGTGCCAGCTCACAGCGGACAGGGGACAACAATGAGCAGTTCTTC; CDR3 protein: CASSQRTGDNNEQFF
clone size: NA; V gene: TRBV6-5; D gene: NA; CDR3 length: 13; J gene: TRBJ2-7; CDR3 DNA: TGTGCCAGCCGGCTCAGGGAATCCTACGAGCAGTACTTC; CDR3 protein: CASRLRESYEQYF
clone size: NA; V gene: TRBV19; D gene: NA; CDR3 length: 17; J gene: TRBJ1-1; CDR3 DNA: TGTGCCAGTAGTATAAATACAGGGACGAAGATGAACACTGAAGCTTTCTTT; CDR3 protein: CASSINTGTKMNTEAFF
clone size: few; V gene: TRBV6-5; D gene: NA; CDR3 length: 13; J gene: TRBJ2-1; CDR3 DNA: TGTGCCAGCACGAACCTAGCTTACAATGAGCAGTTCTTC; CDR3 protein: CASTNLAYNEQFF
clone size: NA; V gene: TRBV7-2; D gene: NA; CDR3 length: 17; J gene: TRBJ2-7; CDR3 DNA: TGTGCCAGCAGCTTAGGCCGAAGCGGAAAATTTGCCTACGAGCAGTACTTC; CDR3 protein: CASSLGRSGKFAYEQYF
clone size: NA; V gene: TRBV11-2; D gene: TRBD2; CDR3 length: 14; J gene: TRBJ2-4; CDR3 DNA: TGTGCCAGCAGCTTAGTTGTGGGGGGGAGCATTCAGTACTTC; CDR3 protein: CASSLVVGGSIQYF
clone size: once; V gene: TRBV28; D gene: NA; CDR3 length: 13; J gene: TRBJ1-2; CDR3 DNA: TGTGCCAGCAGTTTCCAGGGTAGGAATGGCTACACCTTC; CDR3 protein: CASSFQGRNGYTF
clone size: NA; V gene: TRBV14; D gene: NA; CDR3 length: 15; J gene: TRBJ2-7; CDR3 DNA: TGTGCCAGCAGCCAATACGGGTACTCTTCCTACGAGCAGTACTTC; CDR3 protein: CASSQYGYSSYEQYF
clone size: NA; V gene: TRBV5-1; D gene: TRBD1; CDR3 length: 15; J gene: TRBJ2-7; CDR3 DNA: TGCGCCAGCAGCTTGGTCGGGACAGGGGTCGACGAGCAGTACTTC; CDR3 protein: CASSLVGTGVDEQYF
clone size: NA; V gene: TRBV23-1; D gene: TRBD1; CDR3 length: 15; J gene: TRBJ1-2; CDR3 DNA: TGCGCCAGCAGCCCAAACCACAGGGGTGGCTATGGCTACACCTTC; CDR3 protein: CASSPNHRGGYGYTF
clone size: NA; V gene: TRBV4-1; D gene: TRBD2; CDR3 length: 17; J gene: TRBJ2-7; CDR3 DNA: TGCGCCAGCAGCCAAGGGGCAGCGGGAGGAAAGAACTACGAGCAGTACTTC; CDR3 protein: CASSQGAAGGKNYEQYF
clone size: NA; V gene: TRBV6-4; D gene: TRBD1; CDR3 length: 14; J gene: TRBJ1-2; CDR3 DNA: TGTGCCAGCAGGGTCGAGGGGGCCCAGATGGGCTACACCTTC; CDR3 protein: CASRVEGAQMGYTF
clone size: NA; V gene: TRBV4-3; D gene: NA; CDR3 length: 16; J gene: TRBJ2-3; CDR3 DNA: TGCGCCAGCAGCCAATCAGGTGGGACACGCACAGATACGCAGTATTTT; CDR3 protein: CASSQSGGTRTDTQYF
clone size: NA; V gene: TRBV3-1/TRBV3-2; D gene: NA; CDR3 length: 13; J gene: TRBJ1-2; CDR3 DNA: TGTGCCAGCAGCCAAACCAGGGACTATGGCTACACCTTC; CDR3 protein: CASSQTRDYGYTF
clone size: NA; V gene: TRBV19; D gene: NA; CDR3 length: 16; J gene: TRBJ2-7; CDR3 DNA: TGTGCCAGTAGTATGTCTCGCAGGGTTTCCTCCATCGAGCAGTACTTC; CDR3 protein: CASSMSRRVSSIEQYF
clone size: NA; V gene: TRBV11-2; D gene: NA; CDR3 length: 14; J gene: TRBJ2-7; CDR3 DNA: TGTGCCAGCAGCTTAGCCCGTTTATTCTACGAGCAGTACTTC; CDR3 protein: CASSLARLFYEQYF
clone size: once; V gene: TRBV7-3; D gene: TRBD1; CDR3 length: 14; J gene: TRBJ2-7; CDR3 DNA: TGTGCCAGCAGCCCCGGACAGGGGGCAGGTGAGCAGTACTTC; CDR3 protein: CASSPGQGAGEQYF
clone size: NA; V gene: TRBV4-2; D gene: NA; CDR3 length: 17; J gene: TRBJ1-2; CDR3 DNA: TGTGCCAGCAGCCCGAGCCCCACGGAGGACGGCAACTATGGCTACACCTTC; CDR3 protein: CASSPSPTEDGNYGYTF
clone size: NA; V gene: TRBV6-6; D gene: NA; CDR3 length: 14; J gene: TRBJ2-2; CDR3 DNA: TGTGCCAGCAGTTACCTAGCAGACACCGGGGAGCTGTTTTTT; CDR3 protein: CASSYLADTGELFF
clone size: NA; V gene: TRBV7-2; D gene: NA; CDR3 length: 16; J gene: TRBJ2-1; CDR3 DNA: TGTGCCAGCACCCCCGGCGGGAAGGGCTCCTACAATGAGCAGTTCTTC; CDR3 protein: CASTPGGKGSYNEQFF
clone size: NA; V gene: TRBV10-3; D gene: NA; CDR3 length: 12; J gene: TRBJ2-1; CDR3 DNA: TGTGCCATCGGGGGCTCGGGCAATGAGCAGTTCTTC; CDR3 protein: CAIGGSGNEQFF
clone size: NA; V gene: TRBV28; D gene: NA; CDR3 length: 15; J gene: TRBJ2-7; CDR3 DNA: TGTGCCAGCAGGGGGAGCCAAGCGGGTTTTTACGAGCAGTACTTC; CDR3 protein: CASRGSQAGFYEQYF
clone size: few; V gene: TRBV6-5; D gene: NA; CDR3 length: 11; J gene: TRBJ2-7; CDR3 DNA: TGTGCCAGCAGTTACGGGGCAGAGCAGTACTTC; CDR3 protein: CASSYGAEQYF
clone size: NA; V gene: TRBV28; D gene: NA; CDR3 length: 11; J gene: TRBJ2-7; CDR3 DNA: TGTGCCAGCAATTCCAACTACGAGCAGTACTTC; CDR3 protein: CASNSNYEQYF
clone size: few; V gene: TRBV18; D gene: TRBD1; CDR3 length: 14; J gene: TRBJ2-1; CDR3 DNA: TGTGCCAGCTCACCAAGGCAGGGGGTAGATGAGCAGTTCTTC; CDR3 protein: CASSPRQGVDEQFF
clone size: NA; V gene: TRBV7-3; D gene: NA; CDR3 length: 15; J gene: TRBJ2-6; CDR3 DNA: TGTGCCAGCAGCCCGGGACTCTCTGGGGCCAACGTCCTGACTTTC; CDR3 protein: CASSPGLSGANVLTF
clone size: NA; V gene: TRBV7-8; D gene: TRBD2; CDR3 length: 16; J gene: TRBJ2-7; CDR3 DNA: TGTGCCAGCAGCTCAGCCGCCGGGACTAGAGGAGGCGAGCAGTACTTC; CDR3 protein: CASSSAAGTRGGEQYF
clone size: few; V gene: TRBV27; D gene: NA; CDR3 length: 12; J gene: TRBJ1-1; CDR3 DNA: TGTGCCAGCAGGACTGGGAACACTGAAGCTTTCTTT; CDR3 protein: CASRTGNTEAFF
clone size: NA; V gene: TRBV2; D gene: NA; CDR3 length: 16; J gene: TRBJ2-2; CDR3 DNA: TGTGCCAGCAGCGAAGTCGGGGGGCTGAGAACCGGGGAGCTGTTTTTT; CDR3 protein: CASSEVGGLRTGELFF
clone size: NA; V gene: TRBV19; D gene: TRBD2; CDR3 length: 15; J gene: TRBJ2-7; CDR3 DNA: TGTGCCAGTAGTAGTAGTACTAGCGGGGCCTACGAGCAGTACTTC; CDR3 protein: CASSSSTSGAYEQYF
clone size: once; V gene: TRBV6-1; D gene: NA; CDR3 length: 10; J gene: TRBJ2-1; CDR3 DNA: TGTGCCAGCAGTGATATTGAGCAGTTCTTC; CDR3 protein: CASSDIEQFF
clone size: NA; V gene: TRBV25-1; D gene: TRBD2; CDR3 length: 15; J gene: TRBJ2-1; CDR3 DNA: TGTGCCAGCAGTGAACCCGGGACTAGGGCCAATGAGCAGTTCTTC; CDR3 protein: CASSEPGTRANEQFF
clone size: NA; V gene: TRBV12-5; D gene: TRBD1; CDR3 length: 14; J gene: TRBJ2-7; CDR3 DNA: TGTGCTAGTGGTCCATGGGGACAGGATCTCGAGCAGTACTTC; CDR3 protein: CASGPWGQDLEQYF
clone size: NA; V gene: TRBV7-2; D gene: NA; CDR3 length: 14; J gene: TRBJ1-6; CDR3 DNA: TGTGCCAGCAGCTTATGGGGGGATAGCTCACCCCTCCACTTT; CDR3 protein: CASSLWGDSSPLHF
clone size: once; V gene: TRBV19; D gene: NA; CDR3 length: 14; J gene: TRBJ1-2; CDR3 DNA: TGTGCCAGTAGTACCGGAGGCGGGTTGTATGGCTACACCTTC; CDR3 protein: CASSTGGGLYGYTF
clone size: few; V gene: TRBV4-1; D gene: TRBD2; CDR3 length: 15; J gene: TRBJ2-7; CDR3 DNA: TGCGCCAGCAGCCCGGGGACTAGCGGGGGCTACGAGCAGTACTTC; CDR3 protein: CASSPGTSGGYEQYF